This T cell receptor (beta chain) is drawn from a study of T cells in Graves' hyperthyroidism and ophthalmopathy. General observations from the study: The model's output predicted ophthalmopathy at a median of roughly seven months prior to onset. Researchers report that a 13 V-J model separated ophthalmopathy from stable hyperthyroidism.

PBMCs were sourced from more than 7.5 ml fresh peripheral blood. Amplification of TCR beta CDR3 regions was performed using RNA transcripts as template. Initially, a first-round RT-PCR of the TCR CDR3 employed the HTBI primer set. TCRdb recomputed calls from the multiplex PCR reads with MiXCR, one row per CDR3 protein. The data contain 130,000 to 150,000 distinct CDR3 sequences, about 20% of them seen just once; the ten biggest clones take up around 69%. Germline CDR1 reads GTSNPN; CDR2 reads SVGIG (reference sequence). The CDR3 has 15 amino acids. The V end lost 0 bases, the J end lost 10 bases, and 16 bases lay between the germline ends. Many counts were recorded for this clonotype. Its target is not known.

The sequenced sample was blood. The chain combines TRBV30 with TRBJ1-6; D gene uncertain. This TCR was sampled from a woman in her fifties or sixties with Graves' hyperthyroidism that later progressed to Graves' ophthalmopathy. CDR3 sequence reads: CAWSVGGGLRSPLHF. The CDR3 bases are TGTGCCTGGAGTGTAGGCGGCGGTTTACGGTCACCCCTCCACTTT. Together with reference TRBV30 and TRBJ1-6, the CDR3 gives the full variable domain: SQTIHQWPATLVQPVGSPLSLECTVEGTSNPNLYWYRQAAGRGLQLLFYSVGIGQISSEVPQNLSASRPQDRQFILSSKKLLLSDSGFYLCAWSVGGGLRSPLHFGNGTRLTVT.